The present TCR beta chain was sequenced within a study of Tregs in tolerant kidney transplant recipients. CDR1 is SGHRS, CDR2 YFSETQ, per germline. This CDR3 has 15 amino acids. V shed 3 bases, J shed 7 bases, and the junction held 12 bases outside the gene matches. CD4+CD25+CD127- Tregs, CD4+CD25- non-Tregs, CD4 and CD8 cells were sorted. Study findings and constraints: Biological reproducibility was not directly addressed in this study.

TCRdb's table, derived via immunoSEQ multiplex PCR, lists solely in-frame clones and lacks some. The sample gives 40,000 to 50,000 clones, about 89% of which show up once; about 0.71% is in the top ten. As regards this clone: The antigen remains unidentified.

Sequencing input: Tregs from blood. The source is a human donor in good health. The J gene is TRBJ1-1, the V gene TRBV5-1; 7 nucleotides agree with TRBD1. The CDR3 is CASSSGTTGYVEAFF. The CDR3 coding sequence is TGCGCCAGCAGCTCAGGGACGACAGGGTATGTTGAAGCTTTCTTT. The whole variable domain, filled in from reference TRBV5-1 and TRBJ1-1, reads KAGVTQTPRYLIKTRGQQVTLSCSPISGHRSVSWYQQTPGQGLQFLFEYFSETQRNKGNFPGRFSGRQFSNSRSEMNVSTLELGDSALYLCASSSGTTGYVEAFFGQGTRLTVV.